Listed below are T cell receptor beta chains from one sample, sequenced in a study of blood T cell repertoires in COVID-19. Some clones are missing from TCRdb's copy, which holds only in-frame ones; the method was immunoSEQ multiplex PCR. The sample includes over 60,000 clones, approximately 77% seen only once; the top ten take about 30%. Sequenced material: peripheral blood. The receptors derive from a human donor in a cohort sampled during active COVID-19. Both conserved end residues are part of each CDR3. The order of the fields is clone size, D gene, V gene, J gene, CDR3 length, CDR3 protein, CDR3 DNA. A D gene is named only where the DNA matches it firmly. The size field is filled for only some rows; it gives once, few, many or a size class.

size: NA
D: NA
V: TRBV6-6
J: TRBJ1-5
length: 14
CDR3: CASSFPESNQPQHF
DNA: TGTGCCAGCAGTTTTCCCGAGAGCAATCAGCCCCAGCATTTT

size: NA
D: NA
V: TRBV9
J: TRBJ1-2
length: 14
CDR3: CASSVGGQGHGYTF
DNA: TGTGCCAGCAGCGTAGGCGGTCAGGGCCATGGCTACACCTTC

size: NA
D: TRBD1
V: TRBV28
J: TRBJ1-2
length: 15
CDR3: CASSFGTGVLGGYTF
DNA: TGTGCCAGCAGTTTTGGAACAGGGGTATTGGGTGGCTACACCTTC

size: NA
D: NA
V: TRBV30
J: TRBJ1-4
length: 12
CDR3: CAGGGRDEKLFF
DNA: TGTGCTGGGGGAGGCAGGGATGAAAAACTGTTTTTT

size: once
D: TRBD1
V: TRBV28
J: TRBJ2-7
length: 15
CDR3: CASSIDREYSYGQYF
DNA: TGTGCCAGCAGCATCGACAGGGAGTACTCCTACGGGCAGTACTTC

size: NA
D: TRBD1
V: TRBV19
J: TRBJ1-6
length: 16
CDR3: CASIGQGGSYNSPLHF
DNA: TGTGCCAGTATCGGTCAGGGGGGATCCTATAATTCACCCCTCCACTTT

size: few
D: NA
V: TRBV19
J: TRBJ1-6
length: 13
CDR3: CASSLGGNSPLHF
DNA: TGTGCCAGTAGCCTGGGGGGAAATTCACCCCTCCACTTT

size: NA
D: NA
V: TRBV29-1
J: TRBJ1-5
length: 13
CDR3: CSAGWGRGQPQHF
DNA: TGCAGCGCTGGATGGGGTCGGGGTCAGCCCCAGCATTTT

size: NA
D: TRBD1
V: TRBV3-1/TRBV3-2
J: TRBJ1-2
length: 15
CDR3: CASSQILDRGYGYTF
DNA: TGTGCCAGCAGCCAGATCCTCGACAGGGGCTATGGCTACACCTTC

size: medium-sized
D: NA
V: TRBV30
J: TRBJ2-7
length: 15
CDR3: CAWSPPLVGSYEQYF
DNA: TGTGCCTGGAGTCCCCCCCTTGTCGGGTCCTACGAGCAGTACTTC

size: NA
D: NA
V: TRBV2
J: TRBJ2-6
length: 18
CDR3: CASTIQGRTLSGANVLTF
DNA: TGTGCCAGCACGATACAGGGAAGGACTCTCTCTGGGGCCAACGTCCTGACTTTC

size: once
D: NA
V: TRBV4-2
J: TRBJ2-2
length: 15
CDR3: CASSQDPGNTGELFF
DNA: TGTGCCAGCAGCCAAGATCCAGGGAACACCGGGGAGCTGTTTTTT

size: once
D: NA
V: TRBV11-2
J: TRBJ1-3
length: 15
CDR3: CASSFLSGPGNTIYF
DNA: TGTGCCAGCAGCTTCTTATCGGGTCCCGGAAACACCATATATTTT

size: NA
D: NA
V: TRBV19
J: TRBJ2-3
length: 13
CDR3: CASRGRGTDTQYF
DNA: TGTGCCAGTAGGGGCAGGGGCACAGATACGCAGTATTTT

size: NA
D: NA
V: TRBV28
J: TRBJ2-7
length: 13
CDR3: CASSTNRAYEQYF
DNA: TGTGCCAGCAGTACGAACAGGGCCTACGAGCAGTACTTC

size: NA
D: NA
V: TRBV28
J: TRBJ1-5
length: 16
CDR3: CASSFQGAHSNQPQHF
DNA: TGTGCCAGCTCTTTCCAGGGCGCTCATAGCAATCAGCCCCAGCATTTT

size: many
D: TRBD1
V: TRBV30
J: TRBJ1-2
length: 14
CDR3: CAWSVTGGYYGYTF
DNA: TGTGCCTGGAGTGTAACAGGGGGTTACTATGGCTACACCTTC

size: NA
D: NA
V: TRBV14
J: TRBJ2-6
length: 17
CDR3: CASSPPTEMSGANVLTF
DNA: TGTGCCAGCAGCCCTCCGACTGAGATGTCTGGGGCCAACGTCCTGACTTTC

size: NA
D: TRBD2
V: TRBV28
J: TRBJ2-3
length: 17
CDR3: CASSSGLAGGGVDTQYF
DNA: TGTGCCAGCAGTTCGGGGCTAGCGGGAGGTGGTGTAGATACGCAGTATTTT

size: NA
D: NA
V: TRBV4-3
J: TRBJ1-1
length: 13
CDR3: CASSQTRQARAFF
DNA: TGCGCCAGCAGCCAGACCAGACAGGCCCGGGCTTTCTTT

size: NA
D: NA
V: TRBV19
J: TRBJ1-6
length: 14
CDR3: CASSIGNPNSPLHF
DNA: TGTGCCAGTAGTATCGGGAATCCTAATTCACCCCTCCACTTT

size: NA
D: NA
V: TRBV2
J: TRBJ1-5
length: 15
CDR3: CASRQDNNGNQPQHF
DNA: TGTGCCAGCAGACAGGACAATAACGGCAATCAGCCCCAGCATTTT

size: once
D: TRBD1
V: TRBV4-2
J: TRBJ1-4
length: 16
CDR3: CASSPSGTGPNEKLFF
DNA: TGTGCCAGCAGCCCTTCGGGGACAGGGCCAAATGAAAAACTGTTTTTT

size: NA
D: NA
V: TRBV6-4
J: TRBJ1-6
length: 13
CDR3: CASSAGENSPLHF
DNA: TGTGCCAGCAGTGCAGGGGAGAATTCACCCCTCCACTTT

size: NA
D: NA
V: TRBV9
J: TRBJ2-7
length: 15
CDR3: CASSVASGDYYEQYF
DNA: TGTGCCAGCAGCGTAGCATCGGGAGACTACTACGAGCAGTACTTC

size: NA
D: NA
V: TRBV6-5
J: TRBJ1-2
length: 14
CDR3: CASSLSGPGYGYTF
DNA: TGTGCCAGCAGTCTTAGCGGTCCCGGCTATGGCTACACCTTC

size: NA
D: NA
V: TRBV10-2
J: TRBJ1-4
length: 15
CDR3: CASSESTGTNEKLFF
DNA: TGCGCCAGCAGTGAGTCGACGGGAACTAATGAAAAACTGTTTTTT

size: NA
D: NA
V: TRBV12-3/TRBV12-4
J: TRBJ2-2
length: 13
CDR3: CASSSPGTGELFF
DNA: TGTGCCAGCTCCTCCCCCGGGACCGGGGAGCTGTTTTTT

size: many
D: NA
V: TRBV14
J: TRBJ1-4
length: 15
CDR3: CASSPGGHFNEKLFF
DNA: TGTGCCAGCAGCCCAGGCGGACACTTCAATGAAAAACTGTTTTTT

size: NA
D: NA
V: TRBV18
J: TRBJ2-7
length: 12
CDR3: CASSQDSYEQYF
DNA: TGTGCCAGCTCACAGGACAGCTACGAGCAGTACTTC

size: NA
D: NA
V: TRBV11-2
J: TRBJ2-7
length: 13
CDR3: CASSQDFLGEQYF
DNA: TGTGCCAGCTCCCAGGACTTCTTAGGAGAGCAGTACTTC

size: once
D: TRBD1
V: TRBV19
J: TRBJ1-2
length: 16
CDR3: CASSVGTYRGHNGYTF
DNA: TGTGCCAGTAGTGTCGGAACCTACAGGGGGCATAATGGCTACACCTTC

size: NA
D: TRBD2
V: TRBV14
J: TRBJ2-5
length: 15
CDR3: CASSPLTSGEETQYF
DNA: TGTGCCAGCAGCCCCCTGACTAGCGGAGAAGAGACCCAGTACTTC

size: NA
D: TRBD1
V: TRBV5-1
J: TRBJ2-1
length: 15
CDR3: CASSPSPTGQNEQFF
DNA: TGCGCCAGCAGCCCCTCCCCGACAGGGCAGAATGAGCAGTTCTTC

size: NA
D: NA
V: TRBV5-6
J: TRBJ2-5
length: 15
CDR3: CASRIQGASFGTQYF
DNA: TGTGCCAGCAGGATCCAGGGTGCCAGCTTTGGGACCCAGTACTTC

size: NA
D: NA
V: TRBV7-9
J: TRBJ1-1
length: 11
CDR3: CASSSGIVAFF
DNA: TGTGCCAGCAGCTCAGGGATTGTAGCTTTCTTT

size: NA
D: TRBD1
V: TRBV5-8
J: TRBJ2-3
length: 16
CDR3: CASSQGQGYSTDTQYF
DNA: TGTGCCAGCAGCCAGGGACAGGGTTATAGTACAGATACGCAGTATTTT

size: NA
D: TRBD2
V: TRBV10-1
J: TRBJ2-7
length: 16
CDR3: CASSFVAGGSVYEQYF
DNA: TGCGCCAGCAGTTTCGTAGCGGGAGGCTCAGTGTACGAGCAGTACTTC

size: NA
D: NA
V: TRBV11-2
J: TRBJ2-3
length: 15
CDR3: CASSLPRASTDTQYF
DNA: TGTGCCAGCAGCTTACCCAGGGCTAGCACAGATACGCAGTATTTT

size: NA
D: NA
V: TRBV6-6
J: TRBJ1-4
length: 14
CDR3: CASTTQGYIEKLFF
DNA: TGTGCCAGCACTACACAGGGTTACATCGAAAAACTGTTTTTT

size: NA
D: TRBD1
V: TRBV10-1
J: TRBJ2-1
length: 12
CDR3: CASSKPGGEQFF
DNA: TGCGCCAGCAGTAAACCAGGGGGTGAGCAGTTCTTC

size: NA
D: TRBD1
V: TRBV6-6
J: TRBJ1-2
length: 14
CDR3: CASTYMTGNYGYTF
DNA: TGTGCCAGCACTTACATGACAGGGAACTATGGCTACACCTTC

size: NA
D: TRBD1
V: TRBV6-6
J: TRBJ1-5
length: 14
CDR3: CASSSGQGNQPQHF
DNA: TGTGCCAGCAGTTCCGGACAGGGAAATCAGCCCCAGCATTTT

size: NA
D: TRBD1
V: TRBV4-3
J: TRBJ1-4
length: 16
CDR3: CASSQADRAVNEKLFF
DNA: TGCGCCAGCAGCCAGGCAGACAGGGCCGTTAATGAAAAACTGTTTTTT

size: NA
D: NA
V: TRBV28
J: TRBJ1-4
length: 12
CDR3: CASSSGGEKLFF
DNA: TGTGCCAGCAGTTCCGGGGGTGAAAAACTGTTTTTT

size: NA
D: NA
V: TRBV30
J: TRBJ2-7
length: 12
CDR3: CALPGLTGEQYF
DNA: TGTGCCTTGCCCGGGCTGACGGGAGAGCAGTACTTC

size: NA
D: TRBD1
V: TRBV5-1
J: TRBJ1-1
length: 13
CDR3: CASSPTGHTEAFF
DNA: TGCGCCAGCAGCCCGACAGGGCACACTGAAGCTTTCTTT

size: NA
D: NA
V: TRBV12-5
J: TRBJ1-2
length: 11
CDR3: CASGSGGGYTF
DNA: TGTGCTAGTGGTTCCGGTGGTGGCTACACCTTC

size: NA
D: TRBD1
V: TRBV7-2
J: TRBJ1-2
length: 15
CDR3: CASSLALDRGGGYTF
DNA: TGTGCCAGCAGCTTAGCGCTCGACAGGGGAGGTGGCTACACCTTC

size: NA
D: NA
V: TRBV5-1
J: TRBJ2-7
length: 14
CDR3: CASSLAGGNHEQYF
DNA: TGCGCCAGCAGCTTGGCCGGGGGTAACCACGAGCAGTACTTC

size: once
D: TRBD2
V: TRBV13
J: TRBJ2-2
length: 16
CDR3: CASSDGTSGTPGELFF
DNA: TGTGCCAGCAGCGACGGGACTAGCGGGACCCCCGGGGAGCTGTTTTTT

size: once
D: NA
V: TRBV2
J: TRBJ1-2
length: 13
CDR3: CASSQKQGHGYTF
DNA: TGTGCCAGCAGTCAAAAACAGGGACATGGCTACACCTTC

size: few
D: NA
V: TRBV10-3
J: TRBJ1-5
length: 13
CDR3: CAISDSSQQPQHF
DNA: TGTGCCATCAGTGATTCGTCCCAGCAGCCCCAGCATTTT

size: NA
D: TRBD2
V: TRBV4-1
J: TRBJ2-4
length: 20
CDR3: CASSQDLSLWEGTAKNIQYF
DNA: TGCGCCAGCAGCCAAGATCTCTCTCTCTGGGAGGGGACAGCCAAAAACATTCAGTACTTC

size: many
D: NA
V: TRBV5-1
J: TRBJ1-6
length: 15
CDR3: CASSLERGLVSPLHF
DNA: TGCGCCAGCAGCTTGGAAAGGGGATTGGTTTCACCCCTCCACTTT